The TCR beta chain described here comes from a study of T-cell memory formation after mild COVID-19. TCRdb itself ran the 5' RACE reads through MiXCR, one entry per CDR3 protein. The sample contains 240,000 or so distinct CDR3 sequences, 8% to 10% of which appear only once. This clonotype was seen a few times. Its antigen remains unknown. General study results and limits: Contracting CD8+ clones were enriched in EMRA, CD4+ mainly in CM and EM. Second-wave clones with a day 37 peak had unconfirmed SARS-CoV-2 specificity.

The ends lost 6 bases at V and 5 bases at J; junction bases unmatched: 11. CDR3 size: 15 residues. Germline-derived CDR1 and CDR2 are MDHEN and SYDVKM. Input material: PBMCs or a T cell subset sorted from them (not recorded which). This rearrangement joins TRBV28 to TRBJ2-3; 7 bases fit TRBD2. This TCR came from a man aged 18 to 30 who had mild COVID-19 (a few samples of this study predate the infection). Cell type and time point are not known. CDR3 nucleotides: TGTGCCAGCAGCCCCAGGGAGGGTTTAGGAGATACGCAGTATTTT. The encoded protein is CASSPREGLGDTQYF.